These T cell receptor beta chains were read from a single sample in a study of OX40 agonist ivuxolimab in advanced cancers. Repertoires were generated with immunoSEQ multiplex PCR, while TCRdb's copy carries only in-frame clones and drops some. The sample contains tens of thousands of clones, about 90% of which appear only once. The specimen was CD4+ or CD8+ T cells sorted from blood, collected in a trial of the OX40 agonist ivuxolimab. These receptor sequences come from an adult with an advanced solid tumor such as melanoma, head and neck, liver or kidney cancer. CDR3s include the opening cysteine and the closing phenylalanine or tryptophan. The D gene is left open where the match is weak. Only some rows state a clone size, as once, few, many or a class for expanded clones.

j_gene | v_gene | d_gene | abundance | CDR3nt | CDR3aa
TRBJ2-6 | TRBV5-6 | - | - | TGTGCCAGCAGCCCACGGGAAGAGTCTATCGACTCTGGGGCCAACGTCCTGACTTTC | CASSPREESIDSGANVLTF
TRBJ2-5 | TRBV2 | TRBD2 | - | TGTGCCAGCCAAACCGCCCCGGGACTAGCGGAGACCCAGTACTTC | CASQTAPGLAETQYF
TRBJ2-3 | TRBV19 | - | - | TGTGCCAGTAGTATTCAGGGGATTAGGGGCACAGATACGCAGTATTTT | CASSIQGIRGTDTQYF
TRBJ1-6 | TRBV7-2 | - | - | TGTGCCAGCAGCTTCGATAATTCACCCCTCCACTTT | CASSFDNSPLHF
TRBJ1-1 | TRBV11-2 | - | - | TGTGCCAGCAGTTCACGGGGGTATGGGAACACTGAAGCTTTCTTT | CASSSRGYGNTEAFF
TRBJ2-7 | TRBV4-1 | - | few | TGCGCCAGCAGCCAAGAGATCCGTTACGAGCAGTACTTC | CASSQEIRYEQYF
TRBJ2-7 | TRBV18 | - | - | TGTGCCAGCTCACGGACCGGGGGAACCTACGAGCAGTACTTC | CASSRTGGTYEQYF
TRBJ1-1 | TRBV18 | - | - | TGTGCCAGCACAGCATGGGGACAGAACACTGAAGCTTTCTTT | CASTAWGQNTEAFF
TRBJ1-2 | TRBV19 | TRBD1 | - | TGTGCCAGTAAGGGGACAGTCCCCTATGGCTACACCTTC | CASKGTVPYGYTF
TRBJ1-2 | TRBV28 | - | - | TGTGCCAGCAGTTTAAGGGACTATGGCTACACCTTC | CASSLRDYGYTF
TRBJ2-3 | TRBV5-4 | TRBD1 | - | TGTGCCAGCAGACCACAGGGGCGCACGGATACGCAGTATTTT | CASRPQGRTDTQYF
TRBJ2-3 | TRBV7-3 | TRBD2 | - | TGTGCCAGCAGCTCCGATAACATACTAGCGGGGGGCACAGATACGCAGTATTTT | CASSSDNILAGGTDTQYF
TRBJ2-2 | TRBV30 | TRBD2 | - | TGTGCCTGGAGGCTGACTAGCGACACCGGGGAGCTGTTTTTT | CAWRLTSDTGELFF
TRBJ2-7 | TRBV2 | - | - | TGTGCCAGCAGTGACACCGGACGAGCGTACGAGCAGTACTTC | CASSDTGRAYEQYF
TRBJ2-3 | TRBV13 | TRBD2 | - | TGTGCCAGCAGTAGGTCCCCGACTAGCGGGGGGGCCGGAGATACGCAGTATTTT | CASSRSPTSGGAGDTQYF
TRBJ1-1 | TRBV7-9 | - | - | TGTGCCAGCAGTTCACAGTCACTGCTCACTGAAGCTTTCTTT | CASSSQSLLTEAFF
TRBJ1-1 | TRBV7-9 | - | once | TGTGCCAGCAGATGGAACACTGAAGCTTTCTTT | CASRWNTEAFF
TRBJ1-1 | TRBV29-1 | - | - | TGCAGCGTTTCTACGGTCCTGAACACTGAAGCTTTCTTT | CSVSTVLNTEAFF
TRBJ1-5 | TRBV29-1 | TRBD1 | once | TGCAGCGCCCGAGTGGGGACAGGGCGTTATAGCAATCAGCCCCAGCATTTT | CSARVGTGRYSNQPQHF
TRBJ2-7 | TRBV11-2 | - | - | TGTGCCAGCAGCTTAGTGGACCGGCGTTTGAAGCCCTACGAGCAGTACTTC | CASSLVDRRLKPYEQYF
TRBJ2-1 | TRBV4-3 | - | - | TGCGCCAGCAGCCAAGATTGGGGGGCGCGGGCCTACAATGAGCAGTTCTTC | CASSQDWGARAYNEQFF
TRBJ2-7 | TRBV6-1 | - | - | TGTGCCAGCAGCCCTGTGGTATTCTACGAGCAGTACTTC | CASSPVVFYEQYF
TRBJ2-7 | TRBV20-1 | - | - | TGCAGTGCTAGAGCCACCTACGAGCAGTACTTC | CSARATYEQYF
TRBJ1-2 | TRBV7-9 | - | - | TGTGCCAGCAGTTCTAACCACGGGACACGCTATGGCTACACCTTC | CASSSNHGTRYGYTF
TRBJ1-5 | TRBV15 | TRBD1 | - | TGTGCCACCAGCAGAGACCCCCTAACAGGGGCGAGCAATCAGCCCCAGCATTTT | CATSRDPLTGASNQPQHF
TRBJ2-2 | TRBV9 | TRBD1 | once | TGTGCCACCCGGAACTTCCACAGGGGAGCCCCTGTGAACACCGGGGAGCTGTTTTTT | CATRNFHRGAPVNTGELFF
TRBJ1-4 | TRBV11-2 | - | - | TGTGCCAGCAGCTTAGTTTTCCAGGGTGGTGAAAAACTGTTTTTT | CASSLVFQGGEKLFF
TRBJ2-1 | TRBV27 | - | - | TGTGCCAGCAGGCGCTGGGACGCCGGACAGCTCTCCTACAATGAGCAGTTCTTC | CASRRWDAGQLSYNEQFF
TRBJ2-1 | TRBV5-1 | TRBD2 | - | TGCGCCAGCAGCTTGTTTGGGCGGGGGGCAACATACAATGAGCAGTTCTTC | CASSLFGRGATYNEQFF
TRBJ1-6 | TRBV30 | TRBD1 | - | TGTGCCTTCCTGCGGGGGACAGATAATTCACCCCTCCACTTT | CAFLRGTDNSPLHF
TRBJ1-1 | TRBV6-5 | TRBD1 | - | TGTGCCAGCAGGGGAACAGGGGCAGAAGCTTTCTTT | CASRGTGAEAFF
TRBJ1-1 | TRBV5-1 | - | - | TGCGCCAGCAGCTTGGTCCTCCAGGCCCGAACAGATGAAGCTTTCTTT | CASSLVLQARTDEAFF
TRBJ1-2 | TRBV9 | - | - | TGTGCCAGCAGCGTAAACGGCGAACCTAACTATGGCTACACCTTC | CASSVNGEPNYGYTF
TRBJ1-3 | TRBV4-2 | TRBD1 | - | TGTGCCAGCAGCCAAGATCAGGGGGGCACTGGAAACACCATATATTTT | CASSQDQGGTGNTIYF
TRBJ1-1 | TRBV18 | - | - | TGTGCCAGCTCACCCAACGATGCGGGGGCTCGGACTGAAGCTTTCTTT | CASSPNDAGARTEAFF
TRBJ1-1 | TRBV25-1 | - | - | TGTGCCAGCAGCCTTCGGGGCAGCTTGAACACTGAAGCTTTCTTT | CASSLRGSLNTEAFF
TRBJ1-1 | TRBV7-2 | - | - | TGTGCCAGCAGCTTAGGAGGGTCGAGCACTGAAGCTTTCTTT | CASSLGGSSTEAFF
TRBJ1-2 | TRBV9 | - | - | TGTGCCAGCAGCGTATTCGCCAGCTACTATGGCTACACCTTC | CASSVFASYYGYTF
TRBJ1-2 | TRBV6-5 | - | - | TGTGCCAGCAGTTCCAAGCCTACAGGGTTTCTTGGCTACACCTTC | CASSSKPTGFLGYTF
TRBJ1-5 | TRBV15 | TRBD1 | - | TGTGCCACCAGCAGAGGGACAGGGATGTACCAGCCCCAGCATTTT | CATSRGTGMYQPQHF
TRBJ2-7 | TRBV19 | TRBD1 | - | TGTGCCAGTAGTATAATGGGACAGAACTACGAGCAGTACTTC | CASSIMGQNYEQYF
TRBJ2-3 | TRBV5-1 | - | - | TGCGCCAGCAGCTTGAGAGCTAATGCGGGGAACACAGATACGCAGTATTTT | CASSLRANAGNTDTQYF
TRBJ2-7 | TRBV18 | - | - | TGTGCCAGCTCACCGGGCACGATTGACCACGAGCAGTACTTC | CASSPGTIDHEQYF
TRBJ2-2 | TRBV7-3 | - | - | TGTGCCAGCAGACCGGACGGTAAAGGGACCGGGGAGCTGTTTTTT | CASRPDGKGTGELFF
TRBJ2-5 | TRBV30 | - | - | TGTGCCTGGAGTCTCCTGGGAGAGACCCAGTACTTC | CAWSLLGETQYF
TRBJ1-1 | TRBV7-3 | - | once | TGTGCCAGCAGCTTAAATGCATCTCCTAACACTGAAGCTTTCTTT | CASSLNASPNTEAFF
TRBJ1-1 | TRBV6-6 | - | - | TGTGCCAGCAGTTACGGGACCTCGAAGACTGAAGCTTTCTTT | CASSYGTSKTEAFF
TRBJ2-7 | TRBV10-1 | - | - | TGCGCCAGCAGTGGGGGACACCTCGGCGAGCAGTACTTC | CASSGGHLGEQYF
TRBJ1-5 | TRBV5-5 | - | - | TGTGCCAGCAGCTTCGGGACAACTAGCAATCAGCCCCAGCATTTT | CASSFGTTSNQPQHF
TRBJ2-7 | TRBV4-3 | - | - | TGCGCCAGCAGCCAAGATATAGCGTACGAGCAGTACTTC | CASSQDIAYEQYF
TRBJ2-3 | TRBV10-1 | TRBD2 | - | TGCGCCAGCAGTGCTAGCGGGGGGGCCCATACGCAGTATTTT | CASSASGGAHTQYF
TRBJ2-5 | TRBV5-4 | - | once | TGTGCCAGCAGCAGCGGGCTAGCAGACCAAGAGACCCAGTACTTC | CASSSGLADQETQYF
TRBJ1-6 | TRBV30 | - | few | TGTGCCTGGAGGCGGGAATCTCGGAATTCACCCCTCCACTTT | CAWRRESRNSPLHF
TRBJ2-1 | TRBV9 | - | few | TGTGCCAGCAGCCCCCCCGGGACGCTGAAATACAATGAGCAGTTCTTC | CASSPPGTLKYNEQFF
TRBJ1-2 | TRBV6-5 | TRBD1 | - | TGTGCCAGCAGGCAGGGGGCTAGGTATGGCTACACCTTC | CASRQGARYGYTF
TRBJ1-1 | TRBV5-4 | TRBD1 | - | TGTGCCAGCAGCTTGGGCTTACAGGGGGCCGGAATCGCTGAAGCTTTCTTT | CASSLGLQGAGIAEAFF
TRBJ2-1 | TRBV25-1 | TRBD1 | once | TGTGCCAGCAGTGCATCGGGACAGGGAACCTACAATGAGCAGTTCTTC | CASSASGQGTYNEQFF
TRBJ1-5 | TRBV7-2 | - | - | TGTGCCAGCAGCCCTAGGTCTCAGCCCCAGCATTTT | CASSPRSQPQHF
TRBJ2-7 | TRBV30 | - | - | TGTGCCTGGACCGCGGGGGCCCACGAGCAGTACTTC | CAWTAGAHEQYF